This is a list of T cell receptor beta chains from one sample in a study of blood T cell repertoires in COVID-19. TCRdb's table, derived via immunoSEQ multiplex PCR, lists solely in-frame clones and lacks some. This repertoire shows 35,000 to 50,000 clones, about 88% found once; its top ten account for roughly an eighth. Material for sequencing was peripheral blood. The receptor set was obtained from a human donor in a cohort sampled during active COVID-19. The CDR3 runs from the conserved cysteine through the conserved F or W. The D gene is left open where the match is weak. Some rows have no size entry. The others give once, few or many, or a class for an expanded clone.

V	J	D	size	DNA	CDR3
TRBV7-9	TRBJ2-7	TRBD1	NA	TGTGCCAGCAGCCAACTCGGACAGGGCAGCTCCTACGAGCAGTACTTC	CASSQLGQGSSYEQYF
TRBV5-1	TRBJ2-1	TRBD2	NA	TGCGCCAGCAGCTTCATTAGCGGGGGGGCTAATGAGCAGTTCTTC	CASSFISGGANEQFF
TRBV4-1	TRBJ2-7	TRBD2	few	TGCGCCAGCAGCCAAGATCTCGGGGGGTACGAGCAGTACTTC	CASSQDLGGYEQYF
TRBV3-1/TRBV3-2	TRBJ2-6	TRBD1	NA	TGTGCCAGCAGCCGGGACAGGGTTGGTTCTGGGGCCAACGTCCTGACTTTC	CASSRDRVGSGANVLTF
TRBV11-2	TRBJ1-2	TRBD1	NA	TGTGCCAGCAGCGTAAGACAGGGGCGAGGAAACTATGGCTACACCTTC	CASSVRQGRGNYGYTF
TRBV11-2	TRBJ2-2	NA	NA	TGTGCCAGCAGCCACGGGACTGGCACCGGGGAGCTGTTTTTT	CASSHGTGTGELFF
TRBV2	TRBJ1-4	TRBD1	NA	TGTGCCAGCGACAGGGGGGCGACTAATGAAAAACTGTTTTTT	CASDRGATNEKLFF
TRBV6-6	TRBJ1-2	NA	NA	TGTGCCCCCGGCTACAGCCTTACTGGGGGCTACACCTTC	CAPGYSLTGGYTF
TRBV5-1	TRBJ1-1	NA	NA	TGCGCCAGCAGCAAAGACAGCACATCGACTGAAGCTTTCTTT	CASSKDSTSTEAFF
TRBV5-1	TRBJ2-1	TRBD2	once	TGCGCCAGCAGCGTAGCGGGGGACCCCTACAATGAGCAGTTCTTC	CASSVAGDPYNEQFF
TRBV2	TRBJ2-2	TRBD2	NA	TGTGCCAGCAGGACGGGACTAGCGGGGGCCAACACCGGGGAGCTGTTTTTT	CASRTGLAGANTGELFF
TRBV29-1	TRBJ2-1	NA	NA	TGCAGCGTTGCAGGGCTGGCCAATGAGCAGTTCTTC	CSVAGLANEQFF
TRBV5-4	TRBJ1-3	NA	once	TGTGCCAGCAGCCTGAGGAGTCCTGGAAACACCATATATTTT	CASSLRSPGNTIYF
TRBV18	TRBJ2-2	NA	NA	TGTGCCAGCTCACCACAAGAGACAGTCACCGGGGAGCTGTTTTTT	CASSPQETVTGELFF
TRBV11-2	TRBJ2-2	NA	NA	TGTGCCAGTCCCCTCTACAACACCGGGGAGCTGTTTTTT	CASPLYNTGELFF
TRBV18	TRBJ1-2	TRBD1	NA	TGTGCCAGCTCACCGGCGAGACAGGGGGCGGACTATGGCTACACCTTC	CASSPARQGADYGYTF
TRBV6-5	TRBJ1-1	NA	NA	TGTGCCAGCAGTTACGAAGGGGCTCGGGCTGAAGCTTTCTTT	CASSYEGARAEAFF